A selection of T cell receptor beta chains follows, all from one sample in a study of liver allograft versus peripheral blood T cells. TCRdb independently ran MiXCR on the reads; one entry per CDR3 protein. The sample holds 6,000 to 7,000 distinct CDR3 sequences, 15% to 20% seen once. These receptors all come from a human patient who had a liver transplant. A share of the T cells may be of graft donor origin. Both conserved end residues are part of each CDR3. A D gene is named only where the DNA matches it firmly. Expanded clones get a size class; other rows say once, few or many, or leave the size out.

cdr3_aa	cdr3_nt	clone_size	v_call	d_call	j_call
CASTPGGSGNTIYF	TGTGCCAGCACCCCAGGGGGATCTGGAAACACCATATATTTT	few	TRBV12-3/TRBV12-4	TRBD1	TRBJ1-3
CASSPLGGSRQPQHF	TGTGCCAGCAGTCCCCTAGGGGGGAGTCGACAGCCCCAGCATTTT	few	TRBV27	-	TRBJ1-5
CVSSLGPGANYGYTF	TGTGTCAGCAGCTTGGGGCCTGGGGCTAACTATGGCTACACCTTC	-	TRBV5-4	-	TRBJ1-2
CSASPPDRGQETQYF	TGCAGCGCCAGCCCCCCCGACAGGGGGCAAGAGACCCAGTACTTC	many	TRBV29-1	TRBD1	TRBJ2-5
CASSLNGIDLFF	TGTGCCAGCAGTTTAAACGGGATCGATCTGTTCTTC	few	TRBV27	-	TRBJ2-1
CASSIGQGIYEQYF	TGTGCCAGTAGTATTGGCCAGGGGATCTACGAGCAGTACTTC	many	TRBV19	-	TRBJ2-7
CASGAPQGGYPEAFF	TGTGCCAGTGGGGCACCACAGGGGGGTTATCCTGAAGCTTTCTTT	-	TRBV19	TRBD1	TRBJ1-1
CAIRANTGELFF	TGTGCCATCAGGGCGAACACCGGGGAGCTGTTTTTT	many	TRBV6-5	-	TRBJ2-2
CASSLQGQMTEAFF	TGTGCCAGCAGCCTACAGGGTCAGATGACTGAAGCTTTCTTT	many	TRBV6-2/TRBV6-3	-	TRBJ1-1
CASSLEGNTIYF	TGTGCCAGCAGCTTAGAGGGAAACACCATATATTTT	few	TRBV7-9	-	TRBJ1-3
CASSYSEGVYGYTF	TGTGCCAGCAGTTACTCAGAGGGGGTCTATGGCTACACCTTC	many	TRBV6-5	-	TRBJ1-2